These 20 T cell receptor beta chains were sequenced from one sample in a study of T cells in Graves' hyperthyroidism and ophthalmopathy. The CDR3 regions of TCR beta were amplified from RNA transcripts. When the TCR CDR3 underwent first-round RT-PCR, the HTBI primer set was used. A single record per CDR3 protein comes from TCRdb applying MiXCR to the multiplex PCR reads. The data contain fewer than 600,000 distinct CDR3 sequences, less than 15% of them singletons. Sequencing used blood. Every receptor here comes from a woman aged 40-49 years with Graves' hyperthyroidism.

Only a few counts were recorded for this clonotype. The CDR3 spells CASSFTGVNEKLFF. For the CDR3, the DNA is TGTGCCAGCAGTTTCACTGGTGTCAATGAAAAACTGTTTTTT. The chain couples TRBV27 to TRBJ1-4, with D unresolved. Germline values: CDR1 MNHEY, CDR2 SMNVEV (reference sequence). The germline V and J ends were trimmed by 3 bases and 5 bases, with 10 bases remaining between them. This CDR3 is 14 amino acids long.

This clonotype was recorded at least ten times. The J gene is TRBJ2-7, the V gene TRBV7-2, with TRBD2 identical over 8 bases. V dropped 1 base and J dropped 6; count of bases not matched to a gene: 8. This CDR3 comprises 15 residues. Germline CDR1 SGHTA, CDR2 FQGNSA. The CDR3 reads CASSLEGAGVSEQYF. CDR3 nucleotides: TGTGCCAGCAGCTTAGAAGGAGCGGGAGTTTCCGAGCAGTACTTC. The full variable domain, with the rest looked up from reference TRBV7-2 and TRBJ2-7, is GAGVSQSPSNKVTEKGKDVELRCDPISGHTALYWYRQSLGQGLEFLIYFQGNSAPDKSGLPSDRFSAERTGGSVSTLTIQRTQQEDSAVYLCASSLEGAGVSEQYFGPGTRLTVT.

This clonotype was observed many times. The CDR3 DNA follows: TGTGCCAGCAGCCTCGCCCTAGGACAGCAAGAGACCCAGTACTTC. Translation: CASSLALGQQETQYF. The chain recombines TRBV11-2 with TRBJ2-5, with D possibly matching TRBD1 (6 bases). The germline CDR1 and CDR2 sequences are SGHAT and FQNNGV. Trimming pared 5 bases from V and 2 bases from J, leaving 15 bases between. CDR3 length: 15 amino acids.

As to this clonotype: This clone may be a read error of a much larger clone one base away. This chain joins TRBV20-1 and TRBJ1-1; D gene unclear. Trimming pared 3 bases from V and 1 base from J, leaving 12 bases between. The germline V gene encodes CDR1 DFQATT and CDR2 SNEGSKA (reference sequence). The CDR3 length is 14 residues. CDR3 sequence: CSASKMSGNTEAFF. The CDR3 bases are TGCAGTGCTAGCAAGATGTCAGGGAACACTGAAGCTTTCTTT.

CDR3: CATLDLTRGADTDTQYF. The CDR3 DNA is TGTGCCACCTTAGATCTAACTAGAGGTGCGGACACAGATACGCAGTATTTT. The chain joins TRBV9 to TRBJ2-3, with D maybe TRBD2 (5 bases). The CDR3 sequence is 17 residues long. Trimming removed 9 bases from V and 2 bases from J, with 25 bases in between. Per germline, CDR1 SGDLS and CDR2 YYNGEE.

The V gene is TRBV18, the J gene TRBJ2-1; TRBD2 aligns across 10 bases. The germline gives CDR1 KGHSH, CDR2 LQKENI. J gave up 6 bases and V 6 bases, and 11 bases lay outside the gene matches. The CDR3 length is 16 residues. CDR3 nucleotides: TGTGCCAGCTCCGAAGGGGGAGCGGGAGGGTCCAATGAGCAGTTCTTC. Its protein product is CASSEGGAGGSNEQFF.

This clonotype has ten or more counts. This chain connects TRBV20-1 to TRBJ2-7, with D tentatively TRBD1 or TRBD2 (6 bases each). CDR1 is DFQATT and CDR2 is SNEGSKA in the germline V gene (reference sequence). Trimming left V 5 bases short and J 4 bases short, with 12 bases between. This CDR3 region has 12 residues. The CDR3 bases are TGCAGTGCTGGAGGGGGGACTTACGAGCAGTACTTC. This sequence encodes CSAGGGTYEQYF.

The chain employs TRBV2 and TRBJ2-7; 7 bases line up with TRBD1. This CDR3 contains 14 residues. Germline CDR1 SNHLY, CDR2 FYNNEI. V was clipped by 4 bases and J by 5 bases; unmatched bases: 8. CDR3 loop: CASSALTTGDEQYF. The CDR3 DNA sequence: TGTGCCAGCAGTGCTCTAACAACAGGGGACGAGCAGTACTTC.

Many counts were recorded for this clonotype. The chain couples TRBV12-3 or TRBV12-4 to TRBJ1-1, with TRBD1 matching over 8 bases. The CDR3 has 17 amino acids. The V segment lost 5 bases and the J segment 1 base; nucleotides outside the gene matches: 12. Here the CDR3 reads CASSQGGWGQENTEAFF. CDR3 coding DNA: TGTGCCAGCAGTCAAGGGGGATGGGGACAGGAGAACACTGAAGCTTTCTTT.

In its sample, this clonotype was seen many times. V is TRBV18 and J is TRBJ2-1; 9 bases align to TRBD1. From germline, CDR1 is KGHSH and CDR2 LQKENI. The CDR3 has 11 residues. V lost 6 bases to trimming and J lost 9 bases; unmatched junction nucleotides: 0. The CDR3 nucleotides read TGTGCCAGCTCGGACAGGGGTGAGCAGTTCTTC. As protein: CASSDRGEQFF.

At least ten counts were recorded for this clonotype. The chain recombines TRBV28 with TRBJ2-2, with 13 bases lining up with TRBD2. V was pared by 1 base and J by 6 bases, with 17 bases of the junction left unmatched. The CDR3 length is 21 residues. Germline V lookup: CDR1 MDHEN, CDR2 SYDVKM. CDR3 bases: TGTGCCAGCAGTTTATACGGTCTTGGCCGGGATACTAGCGGGAGGGCCGGGGAGCTGTTTTTT. This translates into CASSLYGLGRDTSGRAGELFF.

The rearrangement uses TRBV12-3 or TRBV12-4 and TRBJ2-7, with TRBD1 matching 8 bases. The V gene end was trimmed by 1 base and the J gene end by 3 bases; junction bases not matched to a gene: 5. CDR3 length: 15 residues. Here the CDR3 reads CASSLGGDRGYEQYF. The CDR3, as DNA: TGTGCCAGCAGTTTAGGGGGCGACAGGGGCTACGAGCAGTACTTC.

The chain carries TRBV29-1 and TRBJ1-2; D may be TRBD1 (6 bases). CDR1 and CDR2 (germline): SQVTM, ANQGSEA. The CDR3 contains 12 residues. V was trimmed by 7 bases and J by 2 bases, leaving 11 bases between them. The CDR3 protein is CSGGAGNYGYTF. The CDR3 DNA is TGCAGCGGGGGGGCTGGGAACTATGGCTACACCTTC.

This clonotype was recorded at least ten times. The junction departs from the called germline gene at one end, perhaps through a read error. The chain joins TRBV28 to TRBJ1-2; 8 bases align to TRBD1. In germline, CDR1 is MDHEN, CDR2 SYDVKM. The CDR3 spans 14 residues. CDR3 protein: CASSAGQGNYGYTF. The CDR3, as DNA: TGTGCCAGCAGTGCCGGACAGGGAAACTATGGTTACACCTTC.

This clonotype was seen a handful of times. The chain is built from TRBV6-1 and TRBJ2-7, with a weak D call TRBD2 (5 bases). V shed 3 bases and J shed 2 bases, with 14 bases lying between them. Germline CDR1 MNHNS, CDR2 SASEGT. CDR3 length: 15 residues. The CDR3 loop is CASSDLRTLTYEQYF. CDR3 sequence (DNA): TGTGCCAGCAGTGATTTACGGACTCTTACCTACGAGCAGTACTTC.

This clonotype was seen at least ten times. The CDR3 is CSATGLGAETQYF. CDR3 DNA: TGCAGTGCTACAGGACTCGGGGCGGAGACCCAGTACTTC. The V gene is TRBV20-1, the J gene TRBJ2-5; D could derive from TRBD1 or TRBD2 (5 bases each). Between the trimmed V and J ends, which lost 4 bases and 5 bases, there was a span of 14 bases. The CDR3 consists of 13 residues. Germline CDR1 and CDR2: DFQATT and SNEGSKA (reference sequence).

This clonotype was picked up many times. The chain recombines TRBV11-2 with TRBJ1-1; 8 bases line up with TRBD1. The germline V gene encodes CDR1 SGHAT and CDR2 FQNNGV. The CDR3 has 16 amino acids. Losses at the gene ends were 4 bases for V and 6 bases for J; bases not matched to a gene: 13. The CDR3 bases are TGTGCCAGCAGCTCGACAGGGGCCAGCGTCTCCGCTGAAGCTTTCTTT. Residues: CASSSTGASVSAEAFF.

This clonotype was recorded at least ten times. The rearrangement joins TRBV12-3 or TRBV12-4 to TRBJ2-3, with unresolved D. Trimming took off 6 bases at V and 2 bases at J, with 3 bases between the two ends. The CDR3 is 11 residues long. CDR3 DNA: TGTGCCAGCAGCATCACAGATACGCAGTATTTT. Its protein is CASSITDTQYF.

The chain combines TRBV24-1 with TRBJ2-1; D gene uncertain. The germline gives CDR1 KGHDR, CDR2 SFDVKD. The CDR3 length is 11 residues. Trimming removed 9 bases from V and 1 base from J, with 3 bases in between. CDR3 DNA sequence: TGTGCCACCGAGTCCTACAATGAGCAGTTCTTC. Encoded protein: CATESYNEQFF.

In regard to this clonotype: At one boundary the junction diverges from the germline segment, which might be a read error. The gene calls are TRBV3-1 and TRBJ2-1; D may be TRBD2 (6 bases). Germline V lookup: CDR1 LGHDT, CDR2 YNNKEL (reference sequence). The CDR3 spans 15 residues. The CDR3, as DNA: TGTGCCAGCAACCAATCGGGAGAGAGTCGCAATGAGCAGTTCTTC. Its protein is CASNQSGESRNEQFF.